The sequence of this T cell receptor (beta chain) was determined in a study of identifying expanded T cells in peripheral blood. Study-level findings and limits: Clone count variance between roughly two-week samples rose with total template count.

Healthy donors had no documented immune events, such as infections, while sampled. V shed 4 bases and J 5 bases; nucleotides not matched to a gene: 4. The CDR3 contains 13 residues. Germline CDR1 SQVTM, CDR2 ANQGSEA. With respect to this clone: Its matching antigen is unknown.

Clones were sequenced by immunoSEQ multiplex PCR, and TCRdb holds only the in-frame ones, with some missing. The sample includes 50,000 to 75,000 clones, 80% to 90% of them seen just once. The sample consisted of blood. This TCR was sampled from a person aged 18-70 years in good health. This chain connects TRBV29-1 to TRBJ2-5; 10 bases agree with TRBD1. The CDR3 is CSVGGTGVETQYF. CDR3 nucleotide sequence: TGCAGCGTTGGGGGGACAGGGGTTGAGACCCAGTACTTC.